This T cell receptor (beta chain) appears in the sequencing data of a study of tumor T cells in aggressive B-cell lymphoma. This clone was recorded only once. Sequencing was performed with immunoSEQ multiplex PCR; in TCRdb, only in-frame clones are kept and a portion is missing. Among 900 to 1,300 clones listed, around 90% were seen once. CDR3 length: 16 amino acids. Germline CDR1 SGDLS, CDR2 YYNGEE. J was trimmed by 8 bases and V by 0 bases; bases with no gene match: 8. The chain is built from TRBV9 and TRBJ2-1, with 10 bases identical to TRBD2. The sample was tumor tissue. This clonotype was obtained from an adult with diffuse large B cell lymphoma. The CDR3 loop is CASSVVASGSWYEQFF. In DNA, the CDR3 is TGTGCCAGCAGCGTAGTGGCTAGCGGGAGTTGGTATGAGCAGTTCTTC.